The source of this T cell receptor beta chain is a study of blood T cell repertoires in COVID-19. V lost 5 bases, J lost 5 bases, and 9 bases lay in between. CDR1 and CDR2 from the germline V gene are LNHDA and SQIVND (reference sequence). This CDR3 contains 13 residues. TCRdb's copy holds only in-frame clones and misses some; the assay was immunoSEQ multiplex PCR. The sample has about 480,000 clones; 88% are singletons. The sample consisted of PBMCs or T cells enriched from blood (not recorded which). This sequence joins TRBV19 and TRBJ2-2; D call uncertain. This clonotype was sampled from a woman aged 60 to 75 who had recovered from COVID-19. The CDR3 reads CASSSTATGELFF. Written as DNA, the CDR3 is TGTGCCAGTAGTTCAACAGCTACCGGGGAGCTGTTTTTT.